This entry lists 19 T cell receptor beta chains sequenced from one sample in a study of T cell repertoires and leukemia-associated antigens. No antigen has been identified for these receptors. One entry per CDR3 protein, called by TCRdb with MiXCR from the 5' RACE reads. This sample has 7,500 to 10,000 distinct CDR3 sequences; approximately 40% occur once, and the top ten carry roughly 50%. Material for sequencing was CD3+ T cells sorted from blood and cultured. The receptors stem from a female donor in good health.

This clonotype is categorized as medium-sized (0.01 to 0.1%). This rearrangement joins TRBV10-3 to TRBJ1-1, with 9 positions matching TRBD1. CDR1 is ENHRY and CDR2 is SYGVKD in the germline V gene. There are 12 residues in the CDR3. Losses at the gene ends were 5 bases for V and 11 bases for J; bases not matched to a gene: 6. CDR3 loop: CAISSTGGVAFF. Here the CDR3 DNA reads TGTGCCATCAGTTCAACAGGGGGCGTTGCTTTCTTT.

This clonotype appeared many times. This chain connects TRBV30 to TRBJ2-1; 8 bases fit TRBD2. Germline loops: CDR1 GTSNPN, CDR2 SVGIG (reference sequence). The CDR3 contains 13 residues. J was trimmed by 15 bases and V by 5 bases; bases with no gene match: 15. DNA for the CDR3: TGTGCCTGGTCTCGCGGTGGTAGCGGGATTTGGTTCTTC. Its translation is CAWSRGGSGIWFF.

This clonotype was recorded a few times. The V and J genes are TRBV4-1 and TRBJ2-2, with TRBD2 matching 10 bases. In germline, CDR1 is MGHRA, CDR2 YSYEKL. This CDR3 is built from 17 residues. Trimming cost V 3 bases and J 1 base; bases outside gene matches: 5. The CDR3 DNA follows: TGCGCCAGCAGCCACCACAGACTAGCGGGGAACACCGGGGAGCTGTTTTTT. Translation gives CASSHHRLAGNTGELFF.

This clonotype was found a few times. The chain links TRBV29-1 to TRBJ2-7; the match to TRBD2 covers 10 bases. CDR3 size: 15 residues. The trim removed 2 bases at V and 8 bases at J, leaving 12 bases unmatched. Germline V gene lookup returns CDR1 SQVTM and CDR2 ANQGSEA. The DNA for the CDR3 is TGCAGCGTTGAACTAGCGGGAGTAATTGGTGTGCAGCAGTACTTC. Its translation is CSVELAGVIGVQQYF.

The chain recombines TRBV10-2 with TRBJ2-7, with D possibly TRBD2 on 5 matching bases. The CDR3 is 16 residues long. With 3 bases removed from V and 0 bases from J, the gap between germline ends came to 15 bases. The germline gives CDR1 WSHSY, CDR2 SAAADI. DNA of the CDR3: TGCGCCAGCAGTGATGTCCAGCGGAGGAGCTCCTACGAGCAGTACTTC. Amino acids: CASSDVQRRSSYEQYF.

Comments on this clonotype: An end of the junction does not agree with germline; a read error may underlie this. V is TRBV12-3 or TRBV12-4 and J is TRBJ2-7; 10 bases map to TRBD2. The CDR3 loop spans 15 amino acids. The CDR3 protein is CASCLAGLASDEQYF. Written as DNA, the CDR3 is TGTGCCAGCTGTTTAGCGGGACTAGCGTCCGACGAGCAGTACTTC.

This clonotype was detected once. Compared with germline, one end of the junction differs, possibly owing to a read error. The chain couples TRBV12-3 or TRBV12-4 to TRBJ1-3; D may be TRBD1 (6 bases). The length of the CDR3 is 15 residues. CDR3: CASSPGAGAGSTIYF. The CDR3 DNA follows: TGTGCCAGCAGTCCCGGCGCAGGGGCTGGAAGCACCATATATTTT.

This clonotype was picked up a small number of times. Being one base from a much bigger clone, this may be a read error. The chain employs TRBV5-6 and TRBJ2-7; D is ambiguous. The V gene's germline CDR1 is SGHDT and CDR2 YYEEEE. The CDR3 totals 12 residues. The CDR3 DNA reads as TGTGCCAGCAGCTTGAAGGCTTACGGGCAGTACTTC. This gives the protein CASSLKAYGQYF.

This clonotype ranks as medium-sized (0.01 to 0.1%). The V call is TRBV5-1, the J call TRBJ2-1; 7 bases align to TRBD2. The CDR3 has 17 residues. The V gene end was trimmed by 3 bases and the J gene end by 10 bases; junction bases not matched to a gene: 19. Germline V gene lookup returns CDR1 SGHRS and CDR2 YFSETQ. The CDR3 sequence: CASSSGQWGRASWEQFF. In nucleotides, the CDR3 is TGCGCCAGCAGCTCAGGACAATGGGGGAGGGCCTCATGGGAGCAGTTCTTC.

This clonotype was counted at least ten times. J is TRBJ2-3 and V is TRBV7-2, with D possibly matching TRBD1 (6 bases). Germline values: CDR1 SGHTA, CDR2 FQGNSA. V lost 1 base, J lost 1 base, and 12 bases lay in between. The CDR3 totals 16 residues. As DNA, the CDR3 is TGTGCCAGCAGCTTAGAGGGGGTACTAGGCACAGATACGCAGTATTTT. Its protein product is CASSLEGVLGTDTQYF.

The rearrangement links TRBV20-1 to TRBJ2-7; 7 bases are shared with TRBD2. Germline V gives CDR1 DFQATT, CDR2 SNEGSKA (reference sequence). V trimming: 1 base; J trimming: 4 bases; junction bases outside the gene matches: 7. The CDR3 loop spans 14 amino acids. DNA for the CDR3: TGCAGTGCTAGAGTGGGGTTGGGGGGGTACGAGCAGTACTTC. Translated: CSARVGLGGYEQYF.

A note on this clonotype: The CDR3 carries no conserved terminal phenylalanine or tryptophan, so it likely arises from a read error. The chain is built from TRBV7-3 and TRBJ2-7; D possibly corresponds to TRBD1 (6 bases). The V and J ends lost 2 bases and 0 bases respectively, with 11 bases between them. Germline V gene lookup returns CDR1 SGHTA and CDR2 FQGTGA. CDR3 size: 15 residues. The DNA of the CDR3 is TGTGCCAGCAGCTTAGGACAGAGGAACTCCTACGAGCAGTACTGC. Protein product: CASSLGQRNSYEQYC.

Points on this clonotype: No conserved phenylalanine or tryptophan ends this CDR3, so it is likely a read error. The CDR3 DNA reads as TGCGCCAGCAGCTTGTCCGGGGATTTGAATACGCAGTATTGT. Translating it yields CASSLSGDLNTQYC. This chain connects TRBV5-1 to TRBJ2-3; D might be TRBD2 (5 bases). Trimming left V 1 base short and J 7 bases short, with 13 bases between. This CDR3 has 14 residues. Germline values: CDR1 SGHRS, CDR2 YFSETQ.

In this sample, this clonotype turned up a few times. This chain uses TRBV28 with TRBJ1-5; D call uncertain. Per the germline V gene, CDR1 is MDHEN and CDR2 is SYDVKM. Trimming left V 5 bases short and J 0 bases short, with 11 bases between. The CDR3 totals 15 residues. The CDR3 bases are TGTGCCAGCAGTCCCCCCGGCACTAGCAATCAGCCCCAGCATTTT. This sequence encodes CASSPPGTSNQPQHF.

The chain uses TRBV5-6 and TRBJ2-1; D possibly corresponds to TRBD1 (5 bases). CDR3 length: 15 residues. Germline CDR1 SGHDT, CDR2 YYEEEE. Trimming removed 2 bases at V and 13 bases at J, with 22 bases between. CDR3 sequence: CASSLRPELWGRQFF. The CDR3, as DNA: TGTGCCAGCAGCTTACGTCCAGAGTTATGGGGCCGCCAGTTCTTC.

The chain employs TRBV29-1 and TRBJ1-1; D is unclear. V was shortened by 7 bases and J by 5 bases, with 17 bases between the two germline ends. The CDR3 runs to 13 residues. Germline CDR1 is SQVTM and CDR2 is ANQGSEA. The CDR3: CSASVLEYTEAFF. The DNA of the CDR3 is TGCAGCGCTTCGGTACTCGAATATACTGAAGCTTTCTTT.

In the case of this clonotype: This sequence may be a read error, since a much larger clone differs from it by one base. The chain couples TRBV20-1 to TRBJ2-7; D gene uncertain. This CDR3 spans 14 amino acids. Germline loops: CDR1 DFQATT, CDR2 SNEGSKA (reference sequence). In nucleotides, the CDR3 is TGCAGAGCTAGAGGCATTTCCGTTTCCTACGAGCAGTACTTC. Translated, it gives CRARGISVSYEQYF.

Turning to this clonotype: One junction end does not reproduce the germline sequence, and a read error may be involved. This chain connects TRBV20-1 to TRBJ2-5; D remains ambiguous. The germline V gene has CDR1 DFQATT and CDR2 SNEGSKA (reference sequence). CDR3 length: 13 amino acids. CDR3 in DNA: TGCTGTGCTCTCCGATTCGGCCAAGAGACCCAGTACTTC. Encoded protein: CCALRFGQETQYF.

Many counts were recorded for this clonotype. V usage is TRBV3-1 and J usage is TRBJ2-1; 7 positions match TRBD1. CDR3 length: 15 residues. Looked up from germline, CDR1 is LGHDT and CDR2 is YNNKEL (reference sequence). With 4 bases clipped from V and 3 bases from J, the junction kept 6 bases outside the gene matches. CDR3 nucleotides: TGTGCCAGCAGCCTAGGACAGGTGAACTACAATGAGCAGTTCTTC. It encodes CASSLGQVNYNEQFF.